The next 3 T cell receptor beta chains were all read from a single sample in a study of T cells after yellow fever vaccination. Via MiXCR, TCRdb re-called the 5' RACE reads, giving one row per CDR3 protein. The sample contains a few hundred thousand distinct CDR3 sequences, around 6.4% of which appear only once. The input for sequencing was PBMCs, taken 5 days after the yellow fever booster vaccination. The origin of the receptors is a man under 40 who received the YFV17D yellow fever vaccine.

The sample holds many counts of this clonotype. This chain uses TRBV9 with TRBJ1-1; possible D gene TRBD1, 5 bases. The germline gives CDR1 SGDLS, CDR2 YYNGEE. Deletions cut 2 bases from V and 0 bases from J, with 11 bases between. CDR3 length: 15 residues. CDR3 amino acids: CASSVGGFMNTEAFF. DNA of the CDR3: TGTGCCAGCAGCGTTGGGGGTTTTATGAACACTGAAGCTTTCTTT.

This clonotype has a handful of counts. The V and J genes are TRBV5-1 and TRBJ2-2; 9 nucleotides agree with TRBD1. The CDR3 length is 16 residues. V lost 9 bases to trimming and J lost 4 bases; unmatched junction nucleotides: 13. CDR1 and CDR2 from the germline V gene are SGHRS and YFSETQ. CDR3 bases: TGCGCCACCAACCCAACAGGGGGCCAAAGCACCGGGGAGCTGTTTTTT. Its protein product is CATNPTGGQSTGELFF.

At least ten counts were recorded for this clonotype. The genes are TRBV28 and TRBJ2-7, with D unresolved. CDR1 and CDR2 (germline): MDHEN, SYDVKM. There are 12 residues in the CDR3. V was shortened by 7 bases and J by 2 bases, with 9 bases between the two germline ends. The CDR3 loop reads CASMERTYEQYF. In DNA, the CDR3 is TGTGCCAGCATGGAACGGACCTACGAGCAGTACTTC.